This T cell receptor beta chain was sequenced in a study of CXCR3-negative and CXCR3-positive naive CD8 T cells. TRB cDNA libraries were made by UMI-labeled 5' RACE. TCRdb reprocessed the 5' RACE reads and keeps a single row for each CDR3 protein, giving no DNA. The sample includes some 50,000 distinct CDR3 sequences. In germline, CDR1 is SQVTM, CDR2 ANQGSEA. The CDR3 covers 15 residues. Sequences were obtained from naive CXCR3- CD8+ T cells from blood. The subset is: CD45RO-CCR7+CD27+CD95- naive CD8+ T cells lacking CXCR3 (TNR3-). J is TRBJ2-1 and V is TRBV29-1. The receptor was isolated from a human donor in good health. Some clones in this sample may be carry-over from other donors' samples. CDR3 in amino acids: CSEIRTDSSYNEQFF.